This T cell receptor beta chain was profiled in a study of CD8 T cells in ankylosing spondylitis. Study outcomes and limitations: Disease-linked clones were reportedly significantly enriched in matched ankylosing spondylitis synovial fluid. Typical of ankylosing spondylitis blood, it appeared, was a TCR beta motif of several highly homologous variants.

The CDR3 has 16 amino acids. From germline, CDR1 is MNHNS and CDR2 SASEGT. V lost 6 bases and J lost 5; bases outside the gene matches: 15. A quantitative 5'-RACE method, one with molecular barcodes, was used to make TCR beta libraries. TCRdb ran MiXCR on the 5' RACE reads and lists one entry per CDR3 protein. This repertoire shows approximately 240,000 distinct CDR3 sequences, over 9.5% found once; its top ten account for about 2.8%. This clonotype came up many times. What it binds is unknown. The V and J genes are TRBV6-1 and TRBJ1-2, with TRBD1 matching 7 bases. The TCR was taken from a male donor with ankylosing spondylitis or in good health (not recorded which). Sequencing was performed on blood, either unsorted or a sorted T cell fraction (not recorded which). The CDR3 DNA follows: TGTGCCAGCAGCAGACAGGGACGGGCAACTGGGTATGGCTACACCTTC. This codes for CASSRQGRATGYGYTF.